Listed below are T cell receptor beta chains from one sample, sequenced in a study of cytomegalovirus exposure and HLA in healthy donors. Repertoires were generated with immunoSEQ multiplex PCR, while TCRdb's copy carries only in-frame clones and drops some. Of roughly 71,000 clones in the sample, roughly 60% were seen once. Sample: PBMCs. These receptors came from a man aged 25-45 years in good health and CMV-seronegative. Each CDR3 is given with its conserved first and last residue. The D gene is left open where the match is weak. Clone size is stated in some rows and not others, as once, few, many or a class when expanded.

D: TRBD1
J: TRBJ2-7
size: .
V: TRBV25-1
CDR3: CASSEWTGSTYEQYF
DNA: TGTGCCAGCAGTGAATGGACAGGCTCTACCTACGAGCAGTACTTC

D: TRBD1
J: TRBJ1-1
size: few
V: TRBV6-5
CDR3: CASRDRDSDTEAFF
DNA: TGTGCCAGCAGGGACAGGGACAGCGACACTGAAGCTTTCTTT

D: .
J: TRBJ2-7
size: .
V: TRBV29-1
CDR3: CSVDDGYYEQYF
DNA: TGCAGCGTTGATGACGGGTACTACGAGCAGTACTTC

D: TRBD2
J: TRBJ2-1
size: .
V: TRBV7-9
CDR3: CASFRTSGGHEQFF
DNA: TGTGCCAGCTTCAGGACTAGCGGGGGACATGAGCAGTTCTTC

D: .
J: TRBJ2-5
size: .
V: TRBV9
CDR3: CASSPPGVGETQYF
DNA: TGTGCCAGCAGCCCACCCGGGGTAGGTGAGACCCAGTACTTC

D: TRBD1
J: TRBJ1-2
size: .
V: TRBV5-4
CDR3: CASSQGQVNYGYTF
DNA: TGTGCCAGCAGCCAGGGACAGGTTAACTATGGCTACACCTTC

D: .
J: TRBJ2-1
size: .
V: TRBV6-1
CDR3: CASSALLGGTGTHEQFF
DNA: TGTGCCAGCAGTGCCCTCCTCGGGGGGACAGGAACCCATGAGCAGTTCTTC

D: .
J: TRBJ2-1
size: few
V: TRBV9
CDR3: CASSAYGGNEQFF
DNA: TGTGCCAGCAGCGCTTACGGGGGTAATGAGCAGTTCTTC

D: TRBD1
J: TRBJ2-5
size: .
V: TRBV10-2
CDR3: CASSVGGGETQYF
DNA: TGCGCCAGCAGCGTAGGGGGCGGAGAGACCCAGTACTTC

D: TRBD1
J: TRBJ1-1
size: .
V: TRBV5-1
CDR3: CASREQGAGTEAFF
DNA: TGCGCCAGCAGGGAACAGGGGGCGGGTACTGAAGCTTTCTTT

D: TRBD1
J: TRBJ1-5
size: few
V: TRBV18
CDR3: CASSRDRGSNQPQHF
DNA: TGTGCCAGCTCACGGGACAGGGGTAGCAATCAGCCCCAGCATTTT

D: TRBD1
J: TRBJ1-6
size: .
V: TRBV7-3
CDR3: CASSMGQVDSPLHF
DNA: TGTGCCAGCAGCATGGGACAGGTAGATTCACCCCTCCACTTT

D: TRBD1
J: TRBJ1-4
size: .
V: TRBV30
CDR3: CAWSPGTGGEKLFF
DNA: TGTGCCTGGAGCCCCGGGACAGGGGGTGAAAAACTGTTTTTT

D: TRBD2
J: TRBJ2-1
size: .
V: TRBV11-2
CDR3: CASSYVRMTSGGANNEQFF
DNA: TGTGCCAGCAGCTACGTAAGGATGACTAGCGGGGGGGCGAACAATGAGCAGTTCTTC

D: .
J: TRBJ1-1
size: .
V: TRBV5-1
CDR3: CASSPGNAEAEAFF
DNA: TGCGCCAGCAGCCCGGGGAATGCAGAGGCTGAAGCTTTCTTT

D: .
J: TRBJ2-5
size: once
V: TRBV20-1
CDR3: CSAIKETQYF
DNA: TGCAGTGCTATAAAAGAGACCCAGTACTTC

D: TRBD2
J: TRBJ2-4
size: .
V: TRBV19
CDR3: CASNPGASGGPIQYF
DNA: TGTGCCAGTAACCCGGGAGCTAGCGGGGGCCCCATTCAGTACTTC

D: TRBD2
J: TRBJ2-3
size: few
V: TRBV30
CDR3: CAWSPGGLAGSTDTQYF
DNA: TGTGCCTGGAGCCCCGGGGGACTAGCGGGAAGCACAGATACGCAGTATTTT

D: TRBD2
J: TRBJ2-2
size: .
V: TRBV30
CDR3: CAWSVASGGIGGELFF
DNA: TGTGCCTGGAGTGTAGCCAGCGGGGGGATCGGCGGGGAGCTGTTTTTT

D: .
J: TRBJ2-7
size: .
V: TRBV6-6
CDR3: CASRDFLSSYEQYF
DNA: TGTGCCAGCAGGGACTTCTTAAGCTCCTACGAGCAGTACTTC

D: .
J: TRBJ1-1
size: .
V: TRBV5-1
CDR3: CASRPGGDTEAFF
DNA: TGCGCCAGCAGGCCGGGGGGAGACACTGAAGCTTTCTTT

D: TRBD2
J: TRBJ2-2
size: .
V: TRBV13
CDR3: CASSSGSAGGTGELFF
DNA: TGTGCCAGCAGCTCGGGTTCCGCGGGGGGCACCGGGGAGCTGTTTTTT

D: .
J: TRBJ2-5
size: .
V: TRBV5-4
CDR3: CASSSPWLAEETQYF
DNA: TGTGCCAGCAGCTCCCCCTGGCTAGCCGAAGAGACCCAGTACTTC

D: .
J: TRBJ1-1
size: many
V: TRBV29-1
CDR3: CSVVGPREAFF
DNA: TGCAGCGTTGTCGGTCCCCGGGAAGCTTTCTTT

D: TRBD2
J: TRBJ2-2
size: .
V: TRBV7-9
CDR3: CASSRTSGGELFF
DNA: TGTGCCAGCAGCCGGACTAGCGGCGGGGAGCTGTTTTTT

D: TRBD1
J: TRBJ2-7
size: .
V: TRBV2
CDR3: CASSEAPVARGSYEQYF
DNA: TGTGCCAGCAGTGAAGCACCGGTCGCCAGGGGGTCCTACGAGCAGTACTTC

D: .
J: TRBJ1-1
size: .
V: TRBV4-2
CDR3: CASSQDAGITEAFF
DNA: TGTGCCAGCAGCCAAGATGCGGGGATCACTGAAGCTTTCTTT

D: .
J: TRBJ1-1
size: .
V: TRBV6-5
CDR3: CASRTATGETFF
DNA: TGTGCCAGCAGGACAGCCACAGGAGAGACTTTCTTT

D: TRBD1
J: TRBJ2-5
size: .
V: TRBV7-2
CDR3: CASSHRDRRVIQETQYF
DNA: TGTGCCAGCAGCCACCGGGACAGAAGAGTTATTCAAGAGACCCAGTACTTC

D: TRBD2
J: TRBJ2-1
size: few
V: TRBV9
CDR3: CASSSTGGSYNEQFF
DNA: TGTGCCAGCAGCTCAACGGGGGGGAGTTACAATGAGCAGTTCTTC

D: .
J: TRBJ1-4
size: .
V: TRBV29-1
CDR3: CSAVFVPGGVPEKLFF
DNA: TGCAGCGCCGTGTTCGTGCCAGGAGGGGTACCGGAAAAACTGTTTTTT

D: TRBD2
J: TRBJ2-7
size: .
V: TRBV2
CDR3: CASSPEILAGARGEQYF
DNA: TGTGCCAGCAGTCCAGAAATACTAGCGGGGGCCCGGGGGGAGCAGTACTTC

D: .
J: TRBJ2-5
size: .
V: TRBV7-9
CDR3: CASKSPGYQETQYF
DNA: TGTGCCAGCAAATCGCCGGGGTACCAAGAGACCCAGTACTTC

D: TRBD1
J: TRBJ1-5
size: .
V: TRBV10-3
CDR3: CAISESGQGGNQPQHF
DNA: TGTGCCATCAGTGAGTCAGGACAGGGCGGCAATCAGCCCCAGCATTTT

D: .
J: TRBJ2-3
size: few
V: TRBV5-4
CDR3: CASSLGGTSSVTDTQYF
DNA: TGTGCCAGCAGCTTAGGGGGTACTTCGAGTGTCACAGATACGCAGTATTTT

D: TRBD1
J: TRBJ1-2
size: .
V: TRBV13
CDR3: CASSFRRQGWYTF
DNA: TGTGCCAGCAGCTTCCGCCGACAGGGATGGTACACCTTC

D: TRBD1
J: TRBJ1-2
size: few
V: TRBV29-1
CDR3: CSVDREDYGYTF
DNA: TGCAGCGTGGACAGGGAGGACTATGGCTACACCTTC

D: .
J: TRBJ2-1
size: few
V: TRBV6-5
CDR3: CASRQTRLYNEQFF
DNA: TGTGCCAGCAGACAGACGCGTCTTTACAATGAGCAGTTCTTC

D: .
J: TRBJ1-4
size: few
V: TRBV19
CDR3: CASTVVASNEKLFF
DNA: TGTGCCAGTACTGTGGTAGCGTCTAATGAAAAACTGTTTTTT

D: .
J: TRBJ2-7
size: once
V: TRBV15
CDR3: CATSREQGWVYEQYF
DNA: TGTGCCACCAGCAGAGAACAGGGTTGGGTCTACGAGCAGTACTTC

D: .
J: TRBJ2-5
size: few
V: TRBV29-1
CDR3: CSVGGWVGNPETQYF
DNA: TGCAGCGTGGGGGGATGGGTGGGGAATCCTGAGACCCAGTACTTC

D: TRBD1
J: TRBJ2-1
size: .
V: TRBV2
CDR3: CASCSDRLSSYNEQFF
DNA: TGTGCCAGCTGTTCGGACAGGCTGAGCTCCTACAATGAGCAGTTCTTC

D: TRBD1
J: TRBJ2-7
size: .
V: TRBV27
CDR3: CASSFGTGTYEQYF
DNA: TGTGCCAGCAGTTTCGGGACAGGGACCTACGAGCAGTACTTC

D: .
J: TRBJ1-3
size: .
V: TRBV9
CDR3: CASSLAGQSTSDTIYF
DNA: TGTGCCAGCAGCTTGGCTGGACAGTCTACCTCGGACACCATATATTTT

D: .
J: TRBJ1-5
size: .
V: TRBV6-5
CDR3: CASSSYREPNQPQHF
DNA: TGTGCCAGCAGCAGCTACAGGGAGCCGAATCAGCCCCAGCATTTT

D: TRBD1
J: TRBJ2-5
size: once
V: TRBV6-6
CDR3: CASSYSGQGEETQYF
DNA: TGTGCCAGCAGTTACTCGGGACAGGGGGAAGAGACCCAGTACTTC

D: .
J: TRBJ1-2
size: .
V: TRBV27
CDR3: CATTNAGTKGYTF
DNA: TGTGCCACCACGAATGCGGGGACCAAGGGCTACACCTTC

D: .
J: TRBJ2-7
size: .
V: TRBV15
CDR3: CATSTGTTYEQYF
DNA: TGTGCCACCAGCACAGGGACAACCTACGAGCAGTACTTC